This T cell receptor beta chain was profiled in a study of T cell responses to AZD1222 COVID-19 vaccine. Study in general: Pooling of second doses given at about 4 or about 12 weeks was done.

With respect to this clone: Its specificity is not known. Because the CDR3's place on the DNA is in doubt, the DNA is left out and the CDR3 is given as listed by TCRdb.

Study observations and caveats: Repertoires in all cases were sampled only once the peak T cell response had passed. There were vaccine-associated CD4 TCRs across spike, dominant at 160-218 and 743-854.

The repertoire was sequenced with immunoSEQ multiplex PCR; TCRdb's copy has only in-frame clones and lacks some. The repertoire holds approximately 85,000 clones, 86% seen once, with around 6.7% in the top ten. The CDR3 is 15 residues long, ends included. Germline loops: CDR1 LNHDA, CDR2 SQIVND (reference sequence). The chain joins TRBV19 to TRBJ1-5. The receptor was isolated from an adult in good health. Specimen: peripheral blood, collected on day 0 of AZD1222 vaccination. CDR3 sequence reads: CASTSGGVGNQPQHF.